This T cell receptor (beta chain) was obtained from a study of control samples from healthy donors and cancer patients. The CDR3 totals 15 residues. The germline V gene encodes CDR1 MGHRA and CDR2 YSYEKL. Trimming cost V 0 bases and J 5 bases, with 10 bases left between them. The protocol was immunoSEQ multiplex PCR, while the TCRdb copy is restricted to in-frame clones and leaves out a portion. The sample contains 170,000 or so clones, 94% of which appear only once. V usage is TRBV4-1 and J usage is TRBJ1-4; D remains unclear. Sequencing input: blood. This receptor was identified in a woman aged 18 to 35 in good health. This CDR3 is CASSQDQRENEKLFF. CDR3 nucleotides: TGCGCCAGCAGCCAAGATCAGAGGGAAAATGAAAAACTGTTTTTT.